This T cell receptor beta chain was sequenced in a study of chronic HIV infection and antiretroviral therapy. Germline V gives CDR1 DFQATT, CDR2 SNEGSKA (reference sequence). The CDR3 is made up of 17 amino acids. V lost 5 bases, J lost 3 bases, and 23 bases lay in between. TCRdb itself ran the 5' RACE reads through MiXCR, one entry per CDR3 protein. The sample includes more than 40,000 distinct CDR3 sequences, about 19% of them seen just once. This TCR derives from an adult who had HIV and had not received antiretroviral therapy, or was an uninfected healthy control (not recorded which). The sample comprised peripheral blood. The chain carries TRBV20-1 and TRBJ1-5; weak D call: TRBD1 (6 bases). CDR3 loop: CSAHRDTGRFINQPQHF. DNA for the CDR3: TGCAGTGCTCACCGGGACACCGGGCGGTTTATCAATCAGCCCCAGCATTTT.